This TCR beta chain was observed in a study of control samples from healthy donors and cancer patients. This CDR3 is built from 14 residues. CDR1 MDHEN and CDR2 SYDVKM come from the germline V gene. V was shortened by 2 bases and J by 4 bases, with 11 bases between the two germline ends. The table came from immunoSEQ multiplex PCR; TCRdb's copy has only in-frame clones and leaves some out. The sample consists of fewer than 110,000 clones, roughly 89% of them appearing once. The specimen sequenced was blood. The genes are TRBV28 and TRBJ1-2, with D maybe TRBD1 (5 bases). The clonotype originates from a young man in good health. For the CDR3, the DNA is TGTGCCAGCAGTTTAATGAGGGGTACCTATGGCTACACCTTC. Residues: CASSLMRGTYGYTF.